A selection of T cell receptor beta chains follows, all from one sample in a study of Ad26.COV2.S vaccination and SARS-CoV-2 variants. TCRdb's table, derived via immunoSEQ multiplex PCR, lists solely in-frame clones and lacks some. The sample has about 440,000 clones, 80% to 95% seen once. This specimen consisted of peripheral blood, obtained in a trial of Ad26.COV2.S vaccine versus placebo. These receptors were obtained from a person between 18 and 65 years old who received the Ad26.COV2.S COVID-19 vaccine or a placebo. Both conserved end residues are part of each CDR3. Each record gives: clone size, D gene, J gene, V gene, CDR3 DNA, CDR3 protein. D genes are given only for firm matches. Only some rows state a clone size, as once, few, many or a class for expanded clones.

>NA|TRBD1|TRBJ1-2|TRBV3-1/TRBV3-2
TGTGCCAGCAGTCTTTCCGGGACAGGGGTCTATGGCTACACCTTC
CASSLSGTGVYGYTF
>NA|TRBD1|TRBJ1-4|TRBV15
TGTGCCACCAGCAGAGACAGGGGGCCATATGAAAAACTGTTTTTT
CATSRDRGPYEKLFF
>NA|NA|TRBJ2-5|TRBV19
TGTGCCAGTAGTATTACCGCGATGACGGAGACCCAGTACTTC
CASSITAMTETQYF
>NA|TRBD2|TRBJ2-1|TRBV7-7
TGTGCTAGCACCTGGGGACTAGCGGGCGGGAGCTCCTACAATGAGCAGTTCTTC
CASTWGLAGGSSYNEQFF
>many|NA|TRBJ2-1|TRBV5-6
TGTGCCAGCAGCTCCGGGCGAGGCAATGAGCAGTTCTTC
CASSSGRGNEQFF
>NA|TRBD1|TRBJ2-7|TRBV24-1
TGTGCCACCAGTGACTCCGGGACAGTCTACGAGCAGTACTTC
CATSDSGTVYEQYF
>NA|NA|TRBJ1-4|TRBV9
TGTGCCAGCAGTCGCCTGGAGGTGGGGGAAAAACTGTTTTTT
CASSRLEVGEKLFF
>NA|NA|TRBJ2-4|TRBV11-3
TGTGCCAGCAGCTTAGATCAGAGGGGCATTCAGTACTTC
CASSLDQRGIQYF
>NA|TRBD2|TRBJ2-3|TRBV7-6
TGTGCCAGCAGCCTGATCGGGGGGGGTGCAGATACGCAGTATTTT
CASSLIGGGADTQYF
>NA|NA|TRBJ1-5|TRBV27
TGTGCCAGCAGTTTTGAAGGGGCTTCGCCCCAGCATTTT
CASSFEGASPQHF
>NA|NA|TRBJ2-2|TRBV5-1
TGCGCCAGCAGCTTGGCCCCGGGCGCGAACACCGGGGAGCTGTTTTTT
CASSLAPGANTGELFF
>NA|TRBD2|TRBJ2-1|TRBV7-3
TGTGCCAGCAGCTTCGGACTAGCGAATGAGCAGTTCTTC
CASSFGLANEQFF
>NA|NA|TRBJ1-5|TRBV27
TGTGCCAGCAGATCTGGGACCGAGGGGCAGCCCCAGCATTTT
CASRSGTEGQPQHF
>NA|NA|TRBJ2-2|TRBV4-2
TGTGCCAGCAGCCAAGTTGCGGGAATCCTGAACACCGGGGAGCTGTTTTTT
CASSQVAGILNTGELFF
>few|TRBD1|TRBJ1-2|TRBV5-1
TGCGCCAGCAGCTTTACAGGGGGCTATGGCTACACCTTC
CASSFTGGYGYTF
>NA|TRBD2|TRBJ2-1|TRBV4-1
TGCGCCAGCAGCCAAGATCTCGCGGGACTAGCGGACAATGAGCAGTTCTTC
CASSQDLAGLADNEQFF
>NA|NA|TRBJ2-2|TRBV3-1/TRBV3-2
TGTGCCAGCAGCCATGAGGGGGTATTTGGGGCCGGGGAGCTGTTTTTT
CASSHEGVFGAGELFF
>once|NA|TRBJ1-2|TRBV2
TGTGCCAGCAGGGGGGGTGGCTATGGCTACACCTTC
CASRGGGYGYTF
>once|NA|TRBJ2-1|TRBV2
TGTGCCAGCAGTGGGGGGGACTACAATGAGCAGTTCTTC
CASSGGDYNEQFF
>NA|TRBD2|TRBJ2-5|TRBV7-8
TGTGCCAGCAGCTTAAGATTTACTAGCGAAAAAGAGACCCAGTACTTC
CASSLRFTSEKETQYF
>NA|NA|TRBJ2-7|TRBV6-1
TGTGCCAGCAGTGAAGTAGTGTTGGCCGGGGGTCAGGGGGAGCAGTACTTC
CASSEVVLAGGQGEQYF
>few|TRBD1|TRBJ1-1|TRBV30
TGTGCCTGGGACAGGGGGCGCACTGAAGCTTTCTTT
CAWDRGRTEAFF
>NA|TRBD2|TRBJ2-1|TRBV7-3
TGTGCCAGCAGCCTCACTAGCGGGAGGGCCGCTGAGCAGTTCTTC
CASSLTSGRAAEQFF
>NA|TRBD1|TRBJ2-3|TRBV10-2
TGCGCCAGCAGTGAGTGGGACAGGGGGGGAGATACGCAGTATTTT
CASSEWDRGGDTQYF
>NA|NA|TRBJ2-1|TRBV27
TGTGCCAGCAGTGGCAGGGTAGAGAATAACAATGAGCAGTTCTTC
CASSGRVENNNEQFF
>NA|NA|TRBJ2-7|TRBV12-5
TGTGCTAGTGGAGATCTAACCGGGGGCCGAAACCCCTACGAGCAGTACTTC
CASGDLTGGRNPYEQYF
>NA|NA|TRBJ2-3|TRBV27
TGTGCCAGCAGTCGGGGGTCAGATACGCAGTATTTT
CASSRGSDTQYF
>NA|TRBD2|TRBJ2-1|TRBV28
TGTGCCAGCAGGGCGGGAGATCTTGAGCAGTTCTTC
CASRAGDLEQFF
>NA|TRBD1|TRBJ2-1|TRBV13
TGTGCCAGCAGCCCGAACCATGGGACAGCGGTTGATGAGCAGTTCTTC
CASSPNHGTAVDEQFF
>NA|NA|TRBJ2-5|TRBV29-1
TGCAGCGTTGTTCCAGAGCGGGAGACCCAGTACTTC
CSVVPERETQYF
>NA|NA|TRBJ1-2|TRBV7-9
TGTGCCAGCAGCCCCCGGCTGGGCGGCTACACCTTC
CASSPRLGGYTF